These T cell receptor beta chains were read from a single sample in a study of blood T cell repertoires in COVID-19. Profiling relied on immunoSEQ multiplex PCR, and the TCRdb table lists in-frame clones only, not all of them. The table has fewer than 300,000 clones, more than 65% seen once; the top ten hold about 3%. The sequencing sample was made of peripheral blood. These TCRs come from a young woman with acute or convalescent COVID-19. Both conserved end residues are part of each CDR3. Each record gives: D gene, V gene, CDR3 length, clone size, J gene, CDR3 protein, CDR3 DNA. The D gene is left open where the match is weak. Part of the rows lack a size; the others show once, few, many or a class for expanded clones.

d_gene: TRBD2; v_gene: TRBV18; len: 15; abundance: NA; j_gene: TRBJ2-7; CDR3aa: CASSPGTSGSYEQYF; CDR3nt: TGTGCCAGCTCACCAGGGACTAGCGGTTCCTACGAGCAGTACTTC
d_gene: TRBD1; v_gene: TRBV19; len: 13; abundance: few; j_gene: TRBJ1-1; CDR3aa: CASSIETGGFAFF; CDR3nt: TGTGCCAGTAGTATTGAGACAGGGGGTTTCGCTTTCTTT
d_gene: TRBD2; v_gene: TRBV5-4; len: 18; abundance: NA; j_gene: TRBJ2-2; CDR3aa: CASSLGLAGATNTGELFF; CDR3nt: TGTGCCAGCAGCCTGGGACTAGCGGGAGCTACCAACACCGGGGAGCTGTTTTTT
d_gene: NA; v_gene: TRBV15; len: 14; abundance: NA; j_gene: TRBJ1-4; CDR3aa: CATRAGRVNEKLFF; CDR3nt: TGTGCCACCAGGGCAGGCAGGGTTAATGAAAAACTGTTTTTT
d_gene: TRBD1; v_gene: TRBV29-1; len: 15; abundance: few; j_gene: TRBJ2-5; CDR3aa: CSVEGSDREAETQYF; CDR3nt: TGCAGCGTTGAAGGGTCGGACAGGGAGGCGGAGACCCAGTACTTC
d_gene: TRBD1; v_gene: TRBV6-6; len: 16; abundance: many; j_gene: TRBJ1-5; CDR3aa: CASSSGQGRTGQPQHF; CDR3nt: TGTGCCAGCAGTTCAGGACAGGGCCGCACAGGACAGCCCCAGCATTTT
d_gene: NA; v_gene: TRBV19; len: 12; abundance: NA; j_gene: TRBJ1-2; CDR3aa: CASGGLLGGYTF; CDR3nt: TGTGCCAGTGGCGGACTGTTGGGGGGCTACACCTTC
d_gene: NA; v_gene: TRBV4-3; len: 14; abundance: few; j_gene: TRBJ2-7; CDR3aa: CASSQDRSGLEQYF; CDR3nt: TGCGCCAGCAGCCAAGATCGCAGCGGCTTGGAGCAGTACTTC
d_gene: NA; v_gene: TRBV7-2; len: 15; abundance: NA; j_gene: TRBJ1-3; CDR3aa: CASSYQGKAGNTIYF; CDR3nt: TGTGCCAGCAGTTATCAGGGCAAGGCTGGAAACACCATATATTTT
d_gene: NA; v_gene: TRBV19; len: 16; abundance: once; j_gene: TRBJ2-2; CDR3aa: CASSIFGGASTGELFF; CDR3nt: TGTGCCAGTAGTATATTCGGGGGAGCGAGCACCGGGGAGCTGTTTTTT
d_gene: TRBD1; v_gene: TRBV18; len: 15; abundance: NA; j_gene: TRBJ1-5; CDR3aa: CASSQQGSGNQPQHF; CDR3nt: TGTGCCAGCTCTCAACAGGGGAGTGGCAATCAGCCCCAGCATTTT
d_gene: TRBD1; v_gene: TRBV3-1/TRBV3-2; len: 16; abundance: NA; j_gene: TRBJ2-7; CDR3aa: CASSRRTGGSSYEQYF; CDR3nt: TGTGCCAGCAGCCGACGGACAGGCGGCAGCTCCTACGAGCAGTACTTC
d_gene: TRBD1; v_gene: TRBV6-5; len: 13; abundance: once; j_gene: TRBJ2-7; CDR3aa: CASRGQGSDEQYF; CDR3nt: TGTGCCAGCAGGGGACAGGGTAGCGACGAGCAGTACTTC
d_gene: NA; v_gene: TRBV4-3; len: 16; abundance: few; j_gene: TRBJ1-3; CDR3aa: CASSQEFMAAGNTIYF; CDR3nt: TGCGCCAGCAGCCAAGAGTTTATGGCAGCTGGAAACACCATATATTTT
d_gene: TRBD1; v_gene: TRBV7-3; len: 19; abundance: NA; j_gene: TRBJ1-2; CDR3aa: CASSFWTTRTGGTNYGYTF; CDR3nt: TGTGCCAGCAGCTTTTGGACAACGCGGACAGGGGGCACTAACTATGGCTACACCTTC
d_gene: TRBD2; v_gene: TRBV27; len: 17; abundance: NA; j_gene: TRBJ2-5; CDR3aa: CASSSLKLAGYQETQYF; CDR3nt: TGTGCCAGCAGTTCGTTAAAGCTAGCGGGGTACCAAGAGACCCAGTACTTC
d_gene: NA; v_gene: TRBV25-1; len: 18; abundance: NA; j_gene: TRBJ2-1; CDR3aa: CASSESPSAKSSYNEQFF; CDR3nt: TGTGCCAGCAGTGAATCCCCTAGCGCAAAGAGCTCCTACAATGAGCAGTTCTTC
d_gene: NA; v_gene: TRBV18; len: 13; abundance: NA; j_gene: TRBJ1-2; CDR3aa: CASSPQADRGYTF; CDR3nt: TGTGCCAGCTCACCTCAGGCCGATCGGGGCTACACCTTC
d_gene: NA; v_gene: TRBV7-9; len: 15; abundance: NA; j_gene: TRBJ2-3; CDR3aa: CASNPDGGRTDTQYF; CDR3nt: TGTGCCAGCAATCCTGACGGGGGGCGCACAGATACGCAGTATTTT
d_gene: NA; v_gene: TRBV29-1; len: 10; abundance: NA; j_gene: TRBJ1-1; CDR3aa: CSVGPGDAFF; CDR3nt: TGCAGCGTTGGTCCGGGGGATGCTTTCTTT
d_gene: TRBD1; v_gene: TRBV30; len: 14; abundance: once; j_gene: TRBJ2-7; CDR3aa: CAWSVVQGAYEQYF; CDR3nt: TGTGCCTGGAGTGTAGTACAGGGGGCCTACGAGCAGTACTTC
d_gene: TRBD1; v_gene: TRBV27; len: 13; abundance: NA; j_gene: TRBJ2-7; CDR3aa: CASRDQGEYEQYF; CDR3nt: TGTGCCAGCAGGGATCAGGGGGAGTACGAGCAGTACTTC
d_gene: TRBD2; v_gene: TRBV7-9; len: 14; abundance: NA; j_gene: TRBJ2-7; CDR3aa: CASVGTSGSSEQYF; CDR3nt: TGTGCCAGCGTCGGGACTAGCGGGTCGAGCGAGCAGTACTTC
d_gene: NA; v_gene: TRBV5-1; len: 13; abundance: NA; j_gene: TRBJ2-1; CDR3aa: CASSLEVAYEQFF; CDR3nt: TGCGCCAGCAGCTTGGAAGTAGCTTATGAGCAGTTCTTC
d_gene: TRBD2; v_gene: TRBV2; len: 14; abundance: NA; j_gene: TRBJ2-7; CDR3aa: CASSDSGRQDEQYF; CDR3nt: TGTGCCAGCAGTGATAGCGGGAGACAGGACGAGCAGTACTTC
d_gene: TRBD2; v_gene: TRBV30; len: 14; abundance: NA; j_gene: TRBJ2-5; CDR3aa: CAWSISGGGKTQYF; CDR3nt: TGTGCCTGGAGCATCTCGGGGGGGGGAAAGACCCAGTACTTC
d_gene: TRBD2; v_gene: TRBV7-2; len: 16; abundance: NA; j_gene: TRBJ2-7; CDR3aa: CASSLVGLASPYEQYF; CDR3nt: TGTGCCAGCAGCTTAGTGGGACTAGCGAGCCCCTACGAGCAGTACTTC
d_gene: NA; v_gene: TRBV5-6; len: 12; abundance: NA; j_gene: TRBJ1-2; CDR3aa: CASSLVAGGYTF; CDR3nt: TGTGCCAGCAGCTTGGTGGCAGGTGGCTACACCTTC
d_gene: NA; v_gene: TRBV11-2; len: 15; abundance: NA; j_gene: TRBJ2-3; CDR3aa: CASSPIGGSTDTQYF; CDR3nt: TGTGCCAGCAGCCCTATAGGCGGTAGCACAGATACGCAGTATTTT
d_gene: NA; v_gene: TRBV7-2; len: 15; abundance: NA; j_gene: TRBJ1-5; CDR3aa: CASSLVAQGSQPQHF; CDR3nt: TGTGCCAGCAGCTTAGTTGCACAGGGATCTCAGCCCCAGCATTTT
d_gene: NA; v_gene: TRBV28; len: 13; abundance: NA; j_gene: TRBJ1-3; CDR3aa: CASSFNSGNTIYF; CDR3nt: TGTGCCAGCAGTTTTAATAGTGGAAACACCATATATTTT
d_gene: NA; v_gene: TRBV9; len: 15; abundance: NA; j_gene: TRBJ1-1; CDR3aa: CASSPIPGPGTEAFF; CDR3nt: TGTGCCAGCAGCCCCATACCGGGCCCAGGGACTGAAGCTTTCTTT
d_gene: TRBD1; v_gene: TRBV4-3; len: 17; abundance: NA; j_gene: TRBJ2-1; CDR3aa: CASSQGSGTGFYNEQFF; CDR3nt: TGCGCCAGCAGCCAAGGGTCGGGGACAGGATTCTACAATGAGCAGTTCTTC
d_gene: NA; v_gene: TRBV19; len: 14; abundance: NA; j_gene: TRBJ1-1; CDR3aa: CASSRTGFHDEAFF; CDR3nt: TGTGCCAGTAGTAGAACCGGGTTCCACGATGAAGCTTTCTTT
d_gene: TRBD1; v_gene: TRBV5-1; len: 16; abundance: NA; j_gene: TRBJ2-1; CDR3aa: CASSFHPGQGWNEQFF; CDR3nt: TGCGCCAGCAGCTTCCACCCCGGACAGGGTTGGAATGAGCAGTTCTTC
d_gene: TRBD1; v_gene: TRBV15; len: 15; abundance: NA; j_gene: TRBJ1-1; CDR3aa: CATSREPTGETEAFF; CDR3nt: TGTGCCACCAGCAGAGAACCGACAGGGGAAACTGAAGCTTTCTTT
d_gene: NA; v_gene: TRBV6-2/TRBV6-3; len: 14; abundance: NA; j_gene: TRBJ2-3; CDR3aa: CASSSAGKGYTQYF; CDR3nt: TGTGCCAGCAGTTCCGCGGGAAAAGGATATACGCAGTATTTT
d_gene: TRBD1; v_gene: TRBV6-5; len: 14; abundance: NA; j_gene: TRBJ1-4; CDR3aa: CASRTGTGFEKLFF; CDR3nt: TGTGCCAGCAGGACCGGGACAGGGTTCGAAAAACTGTTTTTT
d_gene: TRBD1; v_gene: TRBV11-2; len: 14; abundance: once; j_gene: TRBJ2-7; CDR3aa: CASSHGTGENEQYF; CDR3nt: TGTGCCAGCAGCCACGGGACAGGGGAAAACGAGCAGTACTTC
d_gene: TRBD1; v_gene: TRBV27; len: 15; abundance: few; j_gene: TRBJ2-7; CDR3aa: CASSHRAGGSYEQYF; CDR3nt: TGTGCCAGCAGCCACCGGGCAGGGGGATCGTACGAGCAGTACTTC
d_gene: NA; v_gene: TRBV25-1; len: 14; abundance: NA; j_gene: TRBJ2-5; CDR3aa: CASSDLGLKETQYF; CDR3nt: TGTGCCAGCAGTGATCTAGGTCTAAAAGAGACCCAGTACTTC
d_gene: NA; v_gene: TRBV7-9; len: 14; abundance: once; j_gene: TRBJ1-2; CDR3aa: CASSLPAGPYGYTF; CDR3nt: TGTGCCAGCAGCTTACCCGCAGGTCCCTATGGCTACACCTTC
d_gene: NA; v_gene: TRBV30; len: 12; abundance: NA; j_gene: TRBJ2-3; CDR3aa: CAWSVNTDTQYF; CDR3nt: TGTGCCTGGAGTGTTAACACAGATACGCAGTATTTT
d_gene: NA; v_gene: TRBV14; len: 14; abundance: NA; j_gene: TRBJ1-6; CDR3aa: CASSLLTAGSPLHF; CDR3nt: TGTGCCAGCAGCCTGTTGACTGCGGGTTCACCCCTCCACTTT
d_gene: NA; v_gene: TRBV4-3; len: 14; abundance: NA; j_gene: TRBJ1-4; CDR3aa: CASSPPNRVGKLFF; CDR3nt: TGCGCCAGCAGCCCACCAAACAGGGTGGGAAAACTGTTTTTT
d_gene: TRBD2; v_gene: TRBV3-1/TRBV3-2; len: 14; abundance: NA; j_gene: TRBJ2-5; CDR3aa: CASSQDSLAGSQYF; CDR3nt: TGTGCCAGCAGCCAAGATTCGCTAGCGGGATCCCAGTACTTC
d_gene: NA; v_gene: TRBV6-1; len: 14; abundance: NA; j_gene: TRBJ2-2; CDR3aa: CASSEIGDTGELFF; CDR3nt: TGTGCCAGCAGTGAGATAGGGGACACCGGGGAGCTGTTTTTT
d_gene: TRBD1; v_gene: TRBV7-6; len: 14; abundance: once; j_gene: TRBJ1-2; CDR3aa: CASSLGDRSYGYTF; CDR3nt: TGTGCCAGCAGCTTGGGGGACAGATCCTATGGCTACACCTTC